Following are 8 T cell receptor beta chains from one sample sequenced in a study of early T cells in non-severe SARS-CoV-2 infection (dated by TCRdb to about 2021). Libraries were made using 5' RACE. Sequencing instrument: NextSeq 500. In-frame beta chains were kept once TCRdb had trimmed the public reads at Q25 with fastp and called clones with MiXCR. Each entry merges the rows of one CDR3 protein and shows their most common DNA and genes. For this sample there are around 67,000 distinct CDR3 sequences; around 13% appear just once. Over 0.95% of the sample goes to the ten largest clones. Sequencing was carried out using whole blood. The receptors were sampled from an adult who was a healthcare worker with PCR-confirmed SARS-CoV-2 infection or an uninfected control (not recorded which).

The rearrangement uses TRBV6-2 or TRBV6-3 and TRBJ2-3, with no clear D. CDR3 length: 15 residues. Trimming stripped 4 bases from V and 5 bases from J, with 16 bases between. Germline-derived CDR1 and CDR2 are MNHEY and SVGEGT. DNA of the CDR3: TGTGCCAGCAGTTCGCTTGGAGCTTCGGGAGATACGCAGTATTTT. It is translated as CASSSLGASGDTQYF.

This clonotype has at least ten counts. The J gene is TRBJ2-7, the V gene TRBV27; D may be TRBD1 (5 bases). V dropped 5 bases and J dropped 2 bases, with 13 bases sitting between them. This CDR3 has 14 amino acids. Germline CDR1 is MNHEY and CDR2 is SMNVEV (reference sequence). The CDR3 coding sequence is TGTGCCAGCAGTCCCCTCGACAGAGCCTACGAGCAGTACTTC. Translated: CASSPLDRAYEQYF.

V gene TRBV7-9 combines with J gene TRBJ2-1, with TRBD1 matching 8 bases. J lost 7 bases, V lost 4 bases, and 9 bases had no gene match. The CDR3 has 15 amino acids. Germline CDR1 reads SEHNR; CDR2 reads FQNEAQ (reference sequence). CDR3 nucleotide sequence: TGTGCCAGCAGCTCGATGACAGGGGCCCTAAATGAGCAGTTCTTC. Translated, it gives CASSSMTGALNEQFF.

This clonotype was seen at least ten times. This rearrangement joins TRBV7-2 to TRBJ2-7; 9 bases fit TRBD1. CDR1 and CDR2 from the germline V gene are SGHTA and FQGNSA. This CDR3 spans 17 amino acids. V gave up 4 bases and J gave up 0 bases; unmatched junction bases: 10. In DNA, the CDR3 is TGTGCCAGCAGCTACAGGACAGGGGCCGCGTACTCCTACGAGCAGTACTTC. Translation gives CASSYRTGAAYSYEQYF.

The sample holds many counts of this clonotype. This chain uses TRBV20-1 with TRBJ1-6, with 7 bases identical to TRBD1. Per the germline V gene, CDR1 is DFQATT and CDR2 is SNEGSKA (reference sequence). The CDR3 totals 13 residues. V lost 2 bases, J lost 10 bases, and 5 bases stayed unmatched. DNA for the CDR3: TGCAGTGCTAGATACAGGGGCCACTCACCCCTCCACTTT. Translating it yields CSARYRGHSPLHF.

In DNA, the CDR3 is TGCACCACGTTGAGGGACACTGAAGCTTTCTTT. The encoded protein is CTTLRDTEAFF. The genes are TRBV29-1 and TRBJ1-1, with D unclear. Germline V CDR1 and CDR2: SQVTM, ANQGSEA. The CDR3 totals 11 residues. Full variable domain (rest looked up from reference TRBV29-1 and TRBJ1-1): SAVISQKPSRDICQRGTSLTIQCQVDSQVTMMFWYRQQPGQSLTLIATANQGSEATYESGFVIDKFPISRPNLTFSTLTVSNMSPEDSSIYLCTTLRDTEAFFGQGTRLTVV.

This clonotype was counted ten times or more. The chain combines TRBV20-1 with TRBJ2-6, with TRBD1 matching over 10 bases. The junction had 4 bases not matched to a gene; V was cut back by 2 bases and J by 0 bases. Germline V CDR1 and CDR2: DFQATT, SNEGSKA (reference sequence). The CDR3 is 17 residues long. CDR3 residues: CSARRTGGSSGANVLTF. In DNA, the CDR3 is TGCAGTGCTAGAAGGACAGGGGGTTCCTCTGGGGCCAACGTCCTGACTTTC.

This clonotype showed up many times. The junction does not match germline at one end; this may be a read error. This rearrangement joins TRBV18 to TRBJ1-5; D unclear. Germline V gene lookup returns CDR1 KGHSH and CDR2 LQKENI. The CDR3 has 14 residues. CDR3 in amino acids: CASSPPSSHQPQHF. CDR3 nucleotides: TGTGCCAGCTCACCACCATCTAGCCATCAGCCCCAGCATTTT.